This T cell receptor beta chain is from a study of blood T cell repertoires in COVID-19. Study information: COVID-19 samples collected from the United States, Italy and Spain covered acute and convalescent phases. PBMCs, B-cell-depleted T cells, or T cells provided the cDNA or gDNA that made up the material.

In the authors' workflow: Reference gene primer amplification gave nucleated cell count estimates. Sequenced by immunoSEQ multiplex PCR; TCRdb stores in-frame clones only, minus some. The V and J calls and clone size are taken from that table; D and trimming were inferred from the DNA. This repertoire shows about 240,000 clones, roughly nine tenths found once; its top ten account for 6.2%. CDR1 and CDR2 (germline): SEHNR, FQNEAQ (reference sequence). Between the trimmed V and J ends, which lost 8 bases and 0 bases, there was a span of 12 bases. The CDR3 length is 14 residues. Material for sequencing was peripheral blood. The V call is TRBV7-9, the J call TRBJ2-3; D possibly corresponds to TRBD2 (6 bases). This sequence originates from a man between 60 and 70 years old with acute or convalescent COVID-19. DNA of the CDR3: TGTGCCAGCGAGGCGGGGTCCAGCACAGATACGCAGTATTTT. Translated: CASEAGSSTDTQYF.